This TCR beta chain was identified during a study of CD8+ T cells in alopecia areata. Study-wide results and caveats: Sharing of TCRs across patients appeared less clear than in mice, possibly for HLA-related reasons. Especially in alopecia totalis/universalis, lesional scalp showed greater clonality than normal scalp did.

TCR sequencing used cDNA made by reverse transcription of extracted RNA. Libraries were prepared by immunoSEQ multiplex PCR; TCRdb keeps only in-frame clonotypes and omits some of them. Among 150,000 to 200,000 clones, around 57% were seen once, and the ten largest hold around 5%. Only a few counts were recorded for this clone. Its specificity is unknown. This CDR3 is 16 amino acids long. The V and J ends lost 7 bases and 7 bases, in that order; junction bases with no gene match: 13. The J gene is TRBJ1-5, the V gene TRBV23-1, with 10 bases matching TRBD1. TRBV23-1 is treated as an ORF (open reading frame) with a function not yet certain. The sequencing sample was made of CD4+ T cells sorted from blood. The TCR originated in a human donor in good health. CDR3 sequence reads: CASNPRDRGERQPQHF. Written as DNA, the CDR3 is TGCGCCAGCAACCCCCGGGACAGGGGTGAGCGGCAGCCCCAGCATTTT.